This T cell receptor (beta chain) was documented in a study of human T cells and chemical hapten exposure. Background on the study: Largely, small differences in pooled library volume made per-sample TCR yields vary.

Turning to this clonotype: Its target is unknown.

Time point indicated: patch test 1, 2 weeks after DPC sensitization. Treatment defined: therapeutic diphenylcyclopropenone sensitization with weekly scalp DPC. Each cDNA molecule in the library carried unique molecular identifiers. TCRdb reprocessed the RACE reads via MiXCR and lists one record per CDR3 protein. This repertoire shows under 120,000 distinct CDR3 sequences, roughly 9.6% found once; its top ten account for roughly 3.2%. The trim removed 4 bases at V and 0 bases at J, leaving 7 bases unmatched. The CDR3 is 16 residues long. Germline values: CDR1 SGHDN, CDR2 FVKESK. Regarding the study as a whole: The formation of large CDR3 similarity clusters by expanded TCRs significantly exceeded that of controls. With regard to DPC sensitization, TCRs above 1 in 1000 frequency did not change.

The receptor was isolated from a woman between 40 and 55 years old with alopecia areata. Some clones in this sample may be carry-over from other donors' samples. The chain is built from TRBV14 and TRBJ2-3, with 7 bases matching TRBD2. The starting material was whole blood, obtained in connection with sensitization to the hapten diphenylcyclopropenone (DPC). The CDR3 nucleotides are TGTGCCAGCAGCCCCTGGACTAGAAGAAGCACAGATACGCAGTATTTT. It codes for CASSPWTRRSTDTQYF.